This note documents a single TCR beta chain sequence. This receptor's antigen is unknown. No base qualities exist here, and no much larger clone lies one base off it. This sample was included in a study of control samples from healthy donors and cancer patients (dated by TCRdb to about 2020). Library preparation used the immunoSEQ multiplex PCR assay. TCRdb provides this immuneACCESS table in a form limited to in-frame rearrangements. Some clones are lacking; in checked studies, under half of them reflect an unresolved V gene, and why the rest are absent is not known. The sample contains around 130,000 clones, around nine tenths of them found a single time. Approximately 7.5% of the sample is held by the ten biggest clonotypes. The sequence was obtained from a man in his fifties or sixties with head and neck cancer. Sequencing was carried out using PBMCs.

The CDR3 in this case is CATNREGSTEAFF. The sequenced DNA: TGTGCCACAAACAGGGAGGGGAGCACTGAAGCTTTCTTT. The receptor chain draws on TRBV10-3 and TRBJ1-1; the D region possibly corresponds to TRBD1 (6 bases align). Between the V and J ends, shortened by 10 bases and 4 bases respectively, the junction contains 16 bases. For CDR1 and CDR2, the germline V gene lists ENHRY and SYGVKD. Reading from cysteine to phenylalanine, the CDR3 counts 13 amino acids. The DNA shown is the 39-base CDR3, in frame from base 1.